Sequencing of this TCR beta chain was carried out in a study of CD8+ T cells in alopecia areata. Sequencing templates came from extracted RNA that was reverse transcribed into cDNA. Assay used: immunoSEQ multiplex PCR; TCRdb lists only in-frame clones, some missing. Here the sample spans 210,000 or so clones, under 70% being singletons. Germline CDR1 is LGHNA and CDR2 is YSLEER. The CDR3 consists of 17 residues. V was cut by 0 bases and J by 5 bases, with 19 bases left in between. Treatment meaning: oral pan-JAK inhibitor, 5-10 mg twice daily. The chain has TRBV4-3 and TRBJ1-1, with D uncertain. The sequence was collected from a human donor with alopecia areata. The sample was CD4+ T cells sorted from blood, taken at approximately week 42, from a patient treated with tofacitinib. CDR3: CASSQDSLSGWATEAFF. The CDR3 DNA reads TGCGCCAGCAGCCAAGATAGTCTGTCAGGATGGGCTACTGAAGCTTTCTTT.